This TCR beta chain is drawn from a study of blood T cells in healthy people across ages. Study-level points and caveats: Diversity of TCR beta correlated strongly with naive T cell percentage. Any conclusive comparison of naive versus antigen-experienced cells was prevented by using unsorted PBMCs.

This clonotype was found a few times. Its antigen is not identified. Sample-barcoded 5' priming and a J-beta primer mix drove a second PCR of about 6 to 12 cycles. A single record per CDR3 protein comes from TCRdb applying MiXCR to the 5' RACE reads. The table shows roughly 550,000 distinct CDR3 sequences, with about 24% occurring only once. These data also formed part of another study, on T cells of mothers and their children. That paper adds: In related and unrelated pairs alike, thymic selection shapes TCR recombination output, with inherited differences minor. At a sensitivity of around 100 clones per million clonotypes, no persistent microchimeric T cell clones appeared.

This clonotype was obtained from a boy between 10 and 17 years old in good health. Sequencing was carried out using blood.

The CDR3 DNA sequence: TGTGCCAGCAGCCCCAAATACGGCGGGACCTCCTACGAGCAGTACTTC. Encoded protein: CASSPKYGGTSYEQYF. The chain has TRBV9 and TRBJ2-5; TRBD2 might be the D (6 bases). TRBJ2-7 explains the end of the DNA better; the J call may be wrong. This CDR3 is built from 16 residues. The germline V gene encodes CDR1 SGDLS and CDR2 YYNGEE.